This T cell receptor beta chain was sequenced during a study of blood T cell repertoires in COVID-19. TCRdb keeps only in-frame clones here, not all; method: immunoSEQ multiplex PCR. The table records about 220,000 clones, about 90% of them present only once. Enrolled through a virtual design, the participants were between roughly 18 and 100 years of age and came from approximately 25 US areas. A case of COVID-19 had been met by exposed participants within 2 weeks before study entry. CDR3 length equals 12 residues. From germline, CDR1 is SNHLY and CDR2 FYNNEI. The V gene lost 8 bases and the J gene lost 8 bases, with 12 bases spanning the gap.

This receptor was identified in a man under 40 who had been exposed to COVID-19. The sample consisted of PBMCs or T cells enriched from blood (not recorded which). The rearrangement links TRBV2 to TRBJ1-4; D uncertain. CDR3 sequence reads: CASGGEGEKLFF. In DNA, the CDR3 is TGTGCCAGCGGTGGGGAGGGCGAAAAACTGTTTTTT.